This entry concerns a single T cell receptor beta chain. Extraction of RNA preceded its reverse transcription into cDNA, which served as the sequencing template. Libraries were prepared by immunoSEQ multiplex PCR; TCRdb keeps only in-frame clonotypes and omits some of them. Among around 200,000 clones, around half were seen once, and the ten largest hold about a tenth. Treatment meaning: oral pan-JAK inhibitor, 5-10 mg twice daily. Per the germline V gene, CDR1 is SEHNR and CDR2 is FQNEAQ (reference sequence). The trim removed 5 bases at V and 8 bases at J, leaving 10 bases unmatched. The CDR3 length is 15 residues. These data are taken from a study of CD8+ T cells in alopecia areata.

The sequence was obtained from a human donor with alopecia areata. This specimen was CD8+ T cells sorted from blood, taken at week 24, from a patient treated with tofacitinib. The chain carries TRBV7-9 and TRBJ1-4, with TRBD1 matching 8 bases. The CDR3 DNA sequence: TGTGCCAGCAGCCTACTGACAGGGGTGGAGGAAAAACTGTTTTTT. Its protein is CASSLLTGVEEKLFF.